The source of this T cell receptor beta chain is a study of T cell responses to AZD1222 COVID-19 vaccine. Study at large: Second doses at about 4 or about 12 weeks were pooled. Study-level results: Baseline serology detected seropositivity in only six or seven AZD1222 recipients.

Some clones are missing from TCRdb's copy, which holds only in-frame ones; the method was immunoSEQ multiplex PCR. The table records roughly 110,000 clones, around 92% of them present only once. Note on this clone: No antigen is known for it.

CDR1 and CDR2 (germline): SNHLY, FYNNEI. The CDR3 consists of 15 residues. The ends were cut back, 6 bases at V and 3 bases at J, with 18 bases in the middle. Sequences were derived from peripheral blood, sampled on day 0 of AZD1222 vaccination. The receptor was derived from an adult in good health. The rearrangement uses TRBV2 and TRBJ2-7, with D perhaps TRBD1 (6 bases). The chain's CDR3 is CASREQGDLRYEQYF. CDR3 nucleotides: TGTGCCAGCAGAGAACAGGGCGATTTACGCTACGAGCAGTACTTC.